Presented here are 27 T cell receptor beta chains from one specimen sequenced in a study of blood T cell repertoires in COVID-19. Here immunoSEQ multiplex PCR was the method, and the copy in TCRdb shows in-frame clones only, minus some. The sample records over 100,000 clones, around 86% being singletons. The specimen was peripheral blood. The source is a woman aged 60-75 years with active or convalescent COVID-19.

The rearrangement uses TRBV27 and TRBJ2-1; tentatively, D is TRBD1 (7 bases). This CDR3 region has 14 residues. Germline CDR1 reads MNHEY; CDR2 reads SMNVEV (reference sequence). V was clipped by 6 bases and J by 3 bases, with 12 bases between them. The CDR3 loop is CASRAGQLYNEQFF. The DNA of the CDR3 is TGTGCCAGCAGGGCGGGACAGCTCTACAATGAGCAGTTCTTC.

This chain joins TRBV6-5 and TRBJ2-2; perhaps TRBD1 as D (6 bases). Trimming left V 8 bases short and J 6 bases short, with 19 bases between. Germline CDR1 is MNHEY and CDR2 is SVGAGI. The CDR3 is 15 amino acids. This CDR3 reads CASGVGLTGSGELFF. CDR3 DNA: TGTGCCAGCGGGGTCGGACTTACAGGGTCCGGGGAGCTGTTTTTT.

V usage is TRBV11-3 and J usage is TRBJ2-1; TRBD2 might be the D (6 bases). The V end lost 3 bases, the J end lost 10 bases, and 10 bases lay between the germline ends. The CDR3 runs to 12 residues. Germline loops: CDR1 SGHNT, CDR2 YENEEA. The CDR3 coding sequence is TGTGCCAGCAGCTTGAGGGCGGGAGAGCAGTTCTTC. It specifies CASSLRAGEQFF. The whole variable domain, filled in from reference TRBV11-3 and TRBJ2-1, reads EAGVVQSPRYKIIEKKQPVAFWCNPISGHNTLYWYLQNLGQGPELLIRYENEEAVDDSQLPKDRFSAERLKGVDSTLKIQPAELGDSAVYLCASSLRAGEQFFGPGTRLTVL.

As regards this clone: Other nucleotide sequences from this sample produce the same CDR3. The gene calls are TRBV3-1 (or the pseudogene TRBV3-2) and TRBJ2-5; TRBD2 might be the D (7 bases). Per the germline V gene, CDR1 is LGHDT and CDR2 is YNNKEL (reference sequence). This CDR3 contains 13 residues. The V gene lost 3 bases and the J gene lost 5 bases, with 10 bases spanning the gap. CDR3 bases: TGTGCCAGCAGCCAGGGCGGGGGCGAGACCCAGTACTTC. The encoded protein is CASSQGGGETQYF.

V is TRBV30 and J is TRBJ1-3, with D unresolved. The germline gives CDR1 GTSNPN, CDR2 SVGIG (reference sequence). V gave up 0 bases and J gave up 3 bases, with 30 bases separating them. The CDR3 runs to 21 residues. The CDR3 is CAWSVILDPPPWIVCGNTIYF. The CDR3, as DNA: TGTGCCTGGAGTGTAATACTAGACCCACCCCCCTGGATCGTATGTGGAAACACCATATATTTT.

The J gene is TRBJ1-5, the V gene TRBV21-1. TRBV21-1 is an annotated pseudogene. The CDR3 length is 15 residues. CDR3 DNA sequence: TGTGCCAGCAGCAAAGGGGGGGTTAGCAATCAGCCCCAGCATTTT. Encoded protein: CASSKGGVSNQPQHF.

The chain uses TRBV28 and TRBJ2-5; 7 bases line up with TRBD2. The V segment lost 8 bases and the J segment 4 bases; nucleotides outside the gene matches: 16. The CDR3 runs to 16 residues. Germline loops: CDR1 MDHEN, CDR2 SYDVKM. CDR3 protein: CASLHPGGGGSETQYF. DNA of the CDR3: TGTGCCAGCTTACACCCGGGCGGGGGAGGGTCAGAGACCCAGTACTTC.

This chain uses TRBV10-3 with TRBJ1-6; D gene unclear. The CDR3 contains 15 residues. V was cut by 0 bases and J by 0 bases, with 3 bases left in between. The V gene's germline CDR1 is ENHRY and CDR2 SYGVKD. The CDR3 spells CAISESSSYNSPLHF. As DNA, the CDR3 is TGTGCCATCAGTGAGTCGAGCTCCTATAATTCACCCCTCCACTTT.

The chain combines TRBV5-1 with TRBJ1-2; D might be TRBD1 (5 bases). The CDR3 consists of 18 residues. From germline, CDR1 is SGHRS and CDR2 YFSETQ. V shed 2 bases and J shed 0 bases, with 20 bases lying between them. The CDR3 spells CASSFRARLGTTNYGYTF. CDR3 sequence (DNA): TGCGCCAGCAGCTTCAGGGCTCGCTTAGGTACCACTAACTATGGCTACACCTTC.

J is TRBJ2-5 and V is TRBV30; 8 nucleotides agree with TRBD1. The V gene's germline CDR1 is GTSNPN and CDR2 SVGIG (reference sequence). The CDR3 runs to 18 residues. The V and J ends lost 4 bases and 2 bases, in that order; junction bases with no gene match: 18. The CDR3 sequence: CAWTLSRQGILRQETQYF. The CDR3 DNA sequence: TGTGCCTGGACCTTATCTAGACAGGGGATTTTAAGGCAAGAGACCCAGTACTTC.

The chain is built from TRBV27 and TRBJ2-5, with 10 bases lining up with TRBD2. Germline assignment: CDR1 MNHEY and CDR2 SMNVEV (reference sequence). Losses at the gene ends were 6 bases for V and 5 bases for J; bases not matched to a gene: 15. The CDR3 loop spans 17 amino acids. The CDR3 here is CASRLSAAAGGRETQYF. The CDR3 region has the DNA TGTGCCAGCAGACTCTCCGCGGCAGCGGGGGGGCGGGAGACCCAGTACTTC.

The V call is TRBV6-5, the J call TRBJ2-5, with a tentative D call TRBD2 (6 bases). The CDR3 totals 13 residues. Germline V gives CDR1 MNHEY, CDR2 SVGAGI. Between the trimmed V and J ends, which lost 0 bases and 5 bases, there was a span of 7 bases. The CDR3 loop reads CASSYSRGETQYF. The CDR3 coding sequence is TGTGCCAGCAGTTACTCCCGGGGGGAGACCCAGTACTTC.

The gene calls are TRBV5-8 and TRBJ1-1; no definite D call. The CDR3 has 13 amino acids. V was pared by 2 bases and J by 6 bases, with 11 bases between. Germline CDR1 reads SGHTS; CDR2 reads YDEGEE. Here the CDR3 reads CASSLFQVAEAFF. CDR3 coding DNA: TGTGCCAGCAGCTTATTCCAGGTCGCTGAAGCTTTCTTT.

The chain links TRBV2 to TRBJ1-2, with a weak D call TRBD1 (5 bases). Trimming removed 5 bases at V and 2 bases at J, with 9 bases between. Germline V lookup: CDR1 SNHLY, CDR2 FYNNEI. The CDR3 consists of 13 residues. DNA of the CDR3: TGTGCCAGCAGTCCCGACAGCAACTATGGCTACACCTTC. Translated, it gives CASSPDSNYGYTF.

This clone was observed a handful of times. CDR3 in amino acids: CATSMGGIPYNEQFF. The CDR3 coding sequence is TGTGCCACCAGTATGGGAGGGATCCCCTACAATGAGCAGTTCTTC. The chain employs TRBV19 and TRBJ2-1; TRBD2 matches 7 bases. Unmatched junction bases numbered 11, after V lost 10 bases and J lost 2 bases. This CDR3 has 15 residues. Germline CDR1 is LNHDA and CDR2 is SQIVND (reference sequence).

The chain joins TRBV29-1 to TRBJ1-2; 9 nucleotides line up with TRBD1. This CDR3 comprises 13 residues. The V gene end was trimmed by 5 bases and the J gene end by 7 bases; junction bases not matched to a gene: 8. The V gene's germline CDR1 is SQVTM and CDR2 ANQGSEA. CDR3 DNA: TGCAGCGTTTACAGGGGGCCGAATAGTGGCTACACCTTC. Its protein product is CSVYRGPNSGYTF.

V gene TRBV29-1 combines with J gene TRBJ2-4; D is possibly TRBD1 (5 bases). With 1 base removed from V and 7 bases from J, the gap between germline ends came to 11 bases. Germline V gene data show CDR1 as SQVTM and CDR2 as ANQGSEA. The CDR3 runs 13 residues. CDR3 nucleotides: TGCAGCGTTGAAGGGGTGGGGCGGAACATTCAGTACTTC. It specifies CSVEGVGRNIQYF.

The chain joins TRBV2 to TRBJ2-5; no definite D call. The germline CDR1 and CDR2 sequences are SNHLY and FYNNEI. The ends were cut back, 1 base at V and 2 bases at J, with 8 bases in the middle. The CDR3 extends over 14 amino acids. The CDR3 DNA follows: TGTGCCAGCAGTGAAGGCCAGTTTCAAGAGACCCAGTACTTC. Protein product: CASSEGQFQETQYF.

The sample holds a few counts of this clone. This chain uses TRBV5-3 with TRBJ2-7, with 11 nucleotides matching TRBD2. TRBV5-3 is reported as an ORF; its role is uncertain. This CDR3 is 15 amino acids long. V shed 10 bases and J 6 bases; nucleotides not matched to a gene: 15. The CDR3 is CAQAPVGLAGGEQYF. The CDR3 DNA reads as TGTGCCCAAGCACCCGTGGGGCTAGCGGGAGGCGAGCAGTACTTC.

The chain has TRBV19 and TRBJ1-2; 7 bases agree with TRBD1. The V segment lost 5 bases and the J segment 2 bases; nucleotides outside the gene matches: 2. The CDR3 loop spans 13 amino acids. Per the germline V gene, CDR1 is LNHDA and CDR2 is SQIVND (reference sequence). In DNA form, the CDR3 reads TGTGCCAGTAGTTTACAGGGGAACTATGGCTACACCTTC. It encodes CASSLQGNYGYTF. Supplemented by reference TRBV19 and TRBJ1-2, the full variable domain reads DGGITQSPKYLFRKEGQNVTLSCEQNLNHDAMYWYRQDPGQGLRLIYYSQIVNDFQKGDIAEGYSVSREKKESFPLTVTSAQKNPTAFYLCASSLQGNYGYTFGSGTRLTVV.

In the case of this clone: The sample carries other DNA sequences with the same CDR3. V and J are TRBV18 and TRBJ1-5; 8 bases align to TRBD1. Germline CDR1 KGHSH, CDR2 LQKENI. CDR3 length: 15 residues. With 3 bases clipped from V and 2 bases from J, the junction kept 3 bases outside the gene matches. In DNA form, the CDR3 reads TGTGCCAGCTCACCCGACAGGGGTGGCAATCAGCCCCAGCATTTT. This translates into CASSPDRGGNQPQHF.

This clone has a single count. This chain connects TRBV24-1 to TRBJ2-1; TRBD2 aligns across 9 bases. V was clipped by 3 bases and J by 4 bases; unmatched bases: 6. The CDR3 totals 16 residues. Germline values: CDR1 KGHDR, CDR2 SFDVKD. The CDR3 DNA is TGTGCCACCAGTGATACGAGCGGGGGGTCGTACAATGAGCAGTTCTTC. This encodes CATSDTSGGSYNEQFF.

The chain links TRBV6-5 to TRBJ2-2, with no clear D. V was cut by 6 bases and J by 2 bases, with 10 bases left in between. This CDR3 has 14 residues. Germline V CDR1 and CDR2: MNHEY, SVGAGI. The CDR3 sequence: CASRGGPNTGELFF. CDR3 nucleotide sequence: TGTGCCAGCAGGGGTGGGCCCAACACCGGGGAGCTGTTTTTT.

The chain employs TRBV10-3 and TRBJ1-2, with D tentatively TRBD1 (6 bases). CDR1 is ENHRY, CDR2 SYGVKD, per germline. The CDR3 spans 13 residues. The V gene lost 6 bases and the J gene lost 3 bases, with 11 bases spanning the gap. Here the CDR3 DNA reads TGTGCCATCAGGCGACAGGCGGACTATGGCTACACCTTC. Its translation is CAIRRQADYGYTF.

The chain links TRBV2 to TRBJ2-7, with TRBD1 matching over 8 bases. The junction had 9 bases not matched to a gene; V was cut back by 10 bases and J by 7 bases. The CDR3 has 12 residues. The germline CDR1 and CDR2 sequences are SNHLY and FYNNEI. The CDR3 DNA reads TGTGCCACCGGCCAGGGGGCAAGGGAGCAGTACTTC. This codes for CATGQGAREQYF.

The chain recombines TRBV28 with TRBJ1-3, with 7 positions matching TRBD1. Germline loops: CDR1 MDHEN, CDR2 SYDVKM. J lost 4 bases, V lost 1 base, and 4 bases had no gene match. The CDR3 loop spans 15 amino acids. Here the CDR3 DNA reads TGTGCCAGCAGTTTATCCCGGACAGGAGGAAACACCATATATTTT. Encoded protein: CASSLSRTGGNTIYF.

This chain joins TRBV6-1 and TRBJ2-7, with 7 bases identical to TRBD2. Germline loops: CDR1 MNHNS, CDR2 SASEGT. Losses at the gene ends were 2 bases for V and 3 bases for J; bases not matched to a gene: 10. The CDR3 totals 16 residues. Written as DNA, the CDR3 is TGTGCCAGCAGTGAATGGGGATGGGGGGGGAACTACGAGCAGTACGTC. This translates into CASSEWGWGGNYEQYV.